A selection of T cell receptor beta chains follows, all from one sample in a study of blood T cell repertoires in COVID-19. Profiled with immunoSEQ multiplex PCR; TCRdb holds only in-frame clones, not every one. Among fewer than 200,000 clones, around 81% were seen once, and the ten largest hold around 10%. What was sequenced was peripheral blood. The receptors originated from a woman older than 75 with COVID-19, enrolled during active disease. Each CDR3 is given with its conserved first and last residue. The order of the fields is V gene, D gene, clone size, J gene, CDR3 protein, CDR3 DNA. A D gene is named only where the DNA matches it firmly. The size entry is marked missing in some rows and otherwise reads once, few, many or a size class.

>TRBV27|-|once|TRBJ2-7
CASSSAIRRGQYF
TGTGCCAGCAGTTCTGCCATCCGGCGGGGGCAGTACTTC
>TRBV9|-|once|TRBJ2-1
CASSVGLAGEQFF
TGTGCCAGCAGCGTAGGCTTAGCCGGAGAGCAGTTCTTC
>TRBV28|-|-|TRBJ2-5
CASSLLGVQETQYF
TGTGCCAGCAGTTTATTAGGGGTCCAGGAGACCCAGTACTTC
>TRBV27|TRBD2|-|TRBJ2-5
CASSLRLAGEMTQYF
TGTGCCAGCAGTCTGAGACTAGCGGGAGAGATGACCCAGTACTTC
>TRBV7-9|-|few|TRBJ1-1
CASSTEGVTTEAFF
TGTGCCAGCAGCACAGAGGGGGTCACCACTGAAGCTTTCTTT
>TRBV7-2|TRBD2|-|TRBJ2-7
CASSLELTSGGRGYEQYF
TGTGCCAGCAGCTTAGAGCTGACTAGCGGGGGGCGGGGTTACGAGCAGTACTTC
>TRBV7-8|-|-|TRBJ1-6
CASSLETGYNSPLHF
TGTGCCAGCAGCTTAGAAACAGGATATAATTCACCCCTCCACTTT
>TRBV28|-|few|TRBJ1-5
CASSSGLVTQPQHF
TGTGCCAGCAGTTCGGGACTTGTGACTCAGCCCCAGCATTTT
>TRBV3-1/TRBV3-2|-|-|TRBJ1-4
CASSQRGSGEKLFF
TGTGCCAGCAGCCAAAGGGGGTCGGGGGAAAAACTGTTTTTT
>TRBV6-2/TRBV6-3|-|-|TRBJ2-7
CASSYPYSPLYF
TGTGCCAGCAGTTACCCCTACAGCCCCCTGTACTTC
>TRBV11-3|-|-|TRBJ2-1
CASRGDRSYNEQFF
TGTGCCAGCCGGGGGGACAGGTCCTACAATGAGCAGTTCTTC
>TRBV19|TRBD1|-|TRBJ2-7
CASSPYSTGGDLGEQYF
TGTGCCAGTAGTCCCTACTCCACAGGGGGCGATCTGGGGGAGCAGTACTTC
>TRBV29-1|TRBD1|-|TRBJ2-7
CSVRRDRTYEQYF
TGCAGCGTCCGCCGGGACAGGACCTACGAGCAGTACTTC
>TRBV7-6|TRBD2|-|TRBJ2-1
CASSLAAPGLAGGRYNEQFF
TGTGCCAGCAGCTTAGCGGCGCCGGGACTAGCGGGGGGACGATACAATGAGCAGTTCTTC
>TRBV24-1|-|-|TRBJ2-2
CATRRNTGELFF
TGTGCCACCAGGAGGAACACCGGGGAGCTGTTTTTT
>TRBV19|-|-|TRBJ1-2
CASSDSVSNYGYTF
TGTGCCAGTAGTGATAGCGTCTCTAACTATGGCTACACCTTC
>TRBV6-1|TRBD2|-|TRBJ2-3
CASSGASGSKADTQYF
TGTGCCAGCAGTGGTGCTAGCGGGAGTAAGGCAGATACGCAGTATTTT
>TRBV28|TRBD1|-|TRBJ2-7
CAIRPGQGFLEQYF
TGTGCCATCCGCCCGGGACAGGGCTTCCTCGAGCAGTACTTC
>TRBV2|TRBD1|few|TRBJ1-6
CASSTRDRVNSPLHF
TGTGCCAGCAGCACTCGGGACAGGGTAAATTCACCCCTCCACTTT
>TRBV12-5|TRBD1|-|TRBJ2-7
CASGEDREAYEQYF
TGTGCTAGTGGGGAGGACAGGGAGGCCTACGAGCAGTACTTC
>TRBV5-1|-|-|TRBJ2-7
CASSPDSYEQYF
TGCGCCAGCAGCCCGGACAGCTACGAGCAGTACTTC
>TRBV4-1|-|-|TRBJ2-1
CASSQTPGYNEQFF
TGCGCCAGCAGCCAGACTCCGGGGTACAATGAGCAGTTCTTC
>TRBV29-1|-|-|TRBJ2-3
CSATSSTDTQYF
TGCAGCGCCACTAGCAGCACAGATACGCAGTATTTT
>TRBV5-1|-|-|TRBJ2-1
CASSLARPDYNEQFF
TGCGCCAGCAGCTTAGCGAGACCGGACTACAATGAGCAGTTCTTC
>TRBV5-5|-|-|TRBJ2-1
CASSLGGLGPYNEQFF
TGTGCCAGCAGCTTAGGAGGGCTAGGGCCCTACAATGAGCAGTTCTTC
>TRBV7-3|TRBD1|-|TRBJ2-7
CASSLFKGAGYEQYF
TGTGCCAGCAGCTTATTTAAGGGGGCGGGTTACGAGCAGTACTTC
>TRBV11-2|-|-|TRBJ2-1
CASSLGGQSYNEQFF
TGTGCCAGCAGCTTAGGGGGGCAGAGCTACAATGAGCAGTTCTTC
>TRBV5-4|-|-|TRBJ1-6
CASSLGGRNSPLHF
TGTGCCAGCAGCTTGGGGGGCCGAAATTCACCCCTCCACTTT
>TRBV28|TRBD1|few|TRBJ2-7
CASSAGTGVSEQYF
TGTGCCAGCAGTGCCGGGACAGGGGTCTCCGAGCAGTACTTC
>TRBV7-6|-|-|TRBJ2-1
CASSRQISSYNEQFF
TGTGCCAGCAGCCGACAGATCTCCTCCTACAATGAGCAGTTCTTC
>TRBV5-1|-|-|TRBJ2-2
CASSETDTGELFF
TGCGCCAGCAGCGAAACGGACACCGGGGAGCTGTTTTTT
>TRBV6-5|-|-|TRBJ1-1
CASKKRDLNTEAFF
TGTGCCAGCAAAAAGCGGGACCTTAACACTGAAGCTTTCTTT
>TRBV4-2|-|-|TRBJ1-2
CASSQEFGENYGYTF
TGTGCCAGCAGCCAAGAGTTCGGGGAAAACTATGGCTACACCTTC
>TRBV5-5|-|-|TRBJ2-7
CASSFRRSEGNEQYF
TGTGCCAGCAGCTTTAGACGGTCTGAGGGTAACGAGCAGTACTTC
>TRBV7-8|-|few|TRBJ1-5
CASSLFTEYSNQPQHF
TGTGCCAGCAGCTTATTTACGGAGTATAGCAATCAGCCCCAGCATTTT
>TRBV19|-|few|TRBJ2-1
CASSINAGSGNEQFF
TGTGCCAGTAGTATTAACGCGGGATCAGGTAATGAGCAGTTCTTC
>TRBV5-4|-|-|TRBJ2-7
CASSFEIGPVDEQYF
TGTGCCAGCAGCTTTGAGATTGGGCCAGTCGACGAGCAGTACTTC
>TRBV6-2/TRBV6-3|TRBD1|-|TRBJ2-7
CASSYRQGAIEQYF
TGTGCCAGCAGTTATAGACAGGGGGCCATCGAGCAGTACTTC
>TRBV5-1|-|-|TRBJ1-2
CASSLERGYGYTF
TGCGCCAGCAGCTTGGAAAGGGGCTATGGCTACACCTTC
>TRBV6-2/TRBV6-3|-|-|TRBJ1-6
CASSYSQVIEHNSPLHF
TGTGCCAGCAGTTACTCCCAGGTTATAGAGCATAATTCACCCCTCCACTTT
>TRBV12-3/TRBV12-4|TRBD1|-|TRBJ1-2
CASRSRGHRGYTF
TGTGCCAGCAGAAGCAGGGGGCATCGGGGCTACACCTTC